The 15 T cell receptor beta chains below come from one sample, sequenced in a study of blood T cells in healthy people across ages. A J-beta primer mix and a sample-barcoded 5' primer were used in a second PCR of about 6 to 12 cycles. TCRdb re-analysed the 5' RACE reads in MiXCR, keeping a single row per CDR3 protein. The sample records about 780,000 distinct CDR3 sequences, around 45% being singletons. The sample comprised blood. Receptors were obtained from an elderly man in good health.

This clonotype came up a few times. The chain couples TRBV6-1 to TRBJ1-2, with D maybe TRBD1 (6 bases). The CDR3 spans 14 residues. Germline V gene lookup returns CDR1 MNHNS and CDR2 SASEGT. Trimming removed 5 bases from V and 1 base from J, with 11 bases in between. CDR3 DNA sequence: TGTGCCAGCAGTCAGGGACATGGTAACTATGGCTACACCTTC. Its translation is CASSQGHGNYGYTF.

The chain joins TRBV3-1 to TRBJ2-3; D unclear. CDR3 length equals 13 residues. Germline V gene data show CDR1 as LGHDT and CDR2 as YNNKEL (reference sequence). Trimming pared 0 bases from V and 6 bases from J, leaving 7 bases between. The CDR3 is CASSQDAGDTQYF. CDR3 in DNA: TGTGCCAGCAGCCAAGACGCTGGGGATACGCAGTATTTT.

Regarding this clonotype: One end of the junction does not line up with germline, which may come from a read error. Here the CDR3 DNA reads TGTGTCAGCAGTGACCGACAGGGAAGAGGTGGCTACACCTTC. Its translation is CVSSDRQGRGGYTF. This sequence joins TRBV25-1 and TRBJ1-2; TRBD1 agrees at 7 bases. The CDR3 has 14 residues. Germline CDR1 is MGHDK and CDR2 is SYGVNS.

This clonotype turned up a few times. The chain is built from TRBV7-2 and TRBJ1-2, with D tentatively TRBD1 (5 bases). Between the trimmed V and J ends, which lost 5 bases and 8 bases, there was a span of 18 bases. Germline V gene lookup returns CDR1 SGHTA and CDR2 FQGNSA. The length of the CDR3 is 14 residues. CDR3 loop: CASSPGTSLWGYTF. In DNA form, the CDR3 reads TGTGCCAGCAGCCCCGGGACCTCCCTTTGGGGCTACACCTTC.

J is TRBJ2-7 and V is TRBV28, with a possible D match to TRBD2 (6 bases). Germline-derived CDR1 and CDR2 are MDHEN and SYDVKM. The CDR3 extends over 12 amino acids. The V end lost 8 bases, the J end lost 5 bases, and 13 bases lay between the germline ends. The CDR3 region has the DNA TGTGCCAGCTCCGGGACTTCTAACGAGCAGTACTTC. Its protein is CASSGTSNEQYF.

This clonotype has only a few counts. V is TRBV6-5 and J is TRBJ1-1; D remains unclear. The CDR3 has 14 amino acids. Trimming shortened V by 4 bases and J by 2 bases, and 11 bases separated the two germline ends. Germline V gene sequence: CDR1 MNHEY, CDR2 SVGAGI. CDR3 protein: CASSSLAGNTEAFF. The CDR3 DNA is TGTGCCAGCAGTTCCCTAGCAGGAAACACTGAAGCTTTCTTT.

This clonotype was counted many times. The V gene is TRBV29-1, the J gene TRBJ1-1; the D gene is possibly TRBD1 (5 bases). The germline V gene has CDR1 SQVTM and CDR2 ANQGSEA. This CDR3 comprises 13 residues. Trimming shortened V by 4 bases and J by 5 bases, and 14 bases separated the two germline ends. The DNA of the CDR3 is TGCAGCGTTGGAGAGGGGTCGGGAACTGAAGCTTTCTTT. Protein sequence: CSVGEGSGTEAFF.

The chain links TRBV20-1 to TRBJ1-2, with D maybe TRBD1 (6 bases). V was shortened by 1 base and J by 0 bases, with 21 bases between the two germline ends. The germline gives CDR1 DFQATT, CDR2 SNEGSKA (reference sequence). This CDR3 region has 18 residues. The CDR3 region is CSARGPGGSAIANYGYTF. As DNA, the CDR3 is TGCAGTGCTAGAGGACCCGGGGGCAGCGCGATAGCTAACTATGGCTACACCTTC.

This clonotype was recorded many times. The CDR3 coding sequence is TGCGCCAGCAGCACCGGTTCTAGCGGGAGCACAGATACGCAGTATTTT. Translation gives CASSTGSSGSTDTQYF. V usage is TRBV5-1 and J usage is TRBJ2-3, with 8 bases identical to TRBD2. This CDR3 region has 16 residues. J was trimmed by 0 bases and V by 4 bases; bases with no gene match: 7. Per germline, CDR1 SGHRS and CDR2 YFSETQ.

This clonotype was recorded at least ten times. The chain links TRBV4-3 to TRBJ2-1; TRBD2 agrees at 9 bases. The germline CDR1 and CDR2 sequences are LGHNA and YSLEER. The CDR3 sequence is 13 residues long. The junction had 1 base not matched to a gene; V was cut back by 4 bases and J by 6 bases. CDR3 bases: TGCGCCAGCAGCCGGGGACTAGCCAATGAGCAGTTCTTC. It is translated as CASSRGLANEQFF.

This clonotype was observed a handful of times. The chain combines TRBV29-1 with TRBJ2-7; D not certain. CDR1 is SQVTM, CDR2 ANQGSEA, per germline. V was pared by 7 bases and J by 7 bases, with 17 bases between. The CDR3 spans 12 residues. The CDR3 spells CSALPDGNEQYF. CDR3 DNA: TGCAGCGCACTACCAGATGGAAATGAGCAGTACTTC.

The chain links TRBV12-3 or TRBV12-4 to TRBJ2-7, with D possibly TRBD2 on 6 matching bases. Trimming stripped 5 bases from V and 0 bases from J, with 11 bases between. The CDR3 loop spans 14 amino acids. The CDR3 region is CASSILSGSYEQYF. The CDR3 DNA sequence: TGTGCCAGCAGTATACTTAGCGGCTCCTACGAGCAGTACTTC.

The chain employs TRBV9 and TRBJ2-1, with 7 bases aligning to TRBD1. With V trimmed by 0 bases and J by 13 bases, 13 bases remained unmatched. This CDR3 is built from 15 residues. The germline V gene encodes CDR1 SGDLS and CDR2 YYNGEE. The CDR3 loop is CASSVAGGFSETQFF. CDR3 DNA: TGTGCCAGCAGCGTAGCAGGGGGATTTTCGGAGACCCAGTTCTTC. Variable domain in full (rest from reference TRBV9 and TRBJ2-1): DSGVTQTPKHLITATGQRVTLRCSPRSGDLSVYWYQQSLDQGLQFLIQYYNGEERAKGNILERFSAQQFPDLHSELNLSSLELGDSALYFCASSVAGGFSETQFFGPGTRLTVL.

The chain has TRBV7-9 and TRBJ2-1, with 10 bases identical to TRBD2. With V trimmed by 5 bases and J by 4 bases, 5 bases remained unmatched. This CDR3 spans 15 amino acids. CDR1 is SEHNR and CDR2 is FQNEAQ in the germline V gene (reference sequence). CDR3 region: CASSPGLAWYNEQFF. CDR3 bases: TGTGCCAGCAGCCCGGGACTAGCGTGGTACAATGAGCAGTTCTTC.

This clonotype was detected a few times. The chain is built from TRBV6-2 or TRBV6-3 and TRBJ2-7; 11 bases agree with TRBD2. The V segment lost 6 bases and the J segment 3 bases; nucleotides outside the gene matches: 7. Germline CDR1 is MNHEY and CDR2 is SVGEGT. The CDR3 consists of 15 residues. CDR3 coding DNA: TGTGCCAGCAGAAAACTAGCGGGAGAACGCTACGAGCAGTACTTC. This gives the protein CASRKLAGERYEQYF.